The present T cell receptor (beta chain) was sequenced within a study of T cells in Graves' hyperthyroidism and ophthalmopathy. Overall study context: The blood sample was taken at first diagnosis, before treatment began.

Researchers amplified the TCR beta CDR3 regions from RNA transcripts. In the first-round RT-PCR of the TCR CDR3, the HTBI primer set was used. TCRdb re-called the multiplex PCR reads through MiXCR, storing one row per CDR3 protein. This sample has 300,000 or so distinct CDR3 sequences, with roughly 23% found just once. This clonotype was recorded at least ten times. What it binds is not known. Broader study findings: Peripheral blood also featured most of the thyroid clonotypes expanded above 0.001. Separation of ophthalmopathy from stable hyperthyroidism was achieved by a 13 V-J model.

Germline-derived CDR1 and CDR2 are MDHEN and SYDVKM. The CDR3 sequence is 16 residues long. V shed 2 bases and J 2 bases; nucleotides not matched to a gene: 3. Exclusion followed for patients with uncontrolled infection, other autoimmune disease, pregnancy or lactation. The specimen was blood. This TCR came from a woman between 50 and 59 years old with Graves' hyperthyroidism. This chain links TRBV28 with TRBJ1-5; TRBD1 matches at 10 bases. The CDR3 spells CASSLGQGDGNQPQHF. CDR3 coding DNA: TGTGCCAGCAGTTTAGGACAGGGGGACGGCAATCAGCCCCAGCATTTT.